Detailed here is one T cell receptor (beta chain). Its antigen is currently unknown. This sample stems from a study of vaccination and CD4 T cells after COVID-19. Study as a whole: Control wells got either CEFX epitopes, HIV-1 Nef peptides, or no peptide at all.

Once obtained from cultured CD4+ T cells, the DNA was sequenced using the Oncomine TCR Beta short-read assay. TCRdb ran MiXCR on the PCR reads and lists one entry per CDR3 protein. The table records 8,000 to 10,000 distinct CDR3 sequences, over 30% of them present only once. Specified treatment: approximately 10-day PBMC culture with coronavirus spike peptide pools or control peptides (ViraFEST assay). Following expansion of antigen-specific T cells with peptide pools, ViraFEST then sequenced TCRs. Positive PCR tests were logged from March through December 2020, ahead of US Alpha, Beta and Delta variants. Germline CDR1 MNHEY, CDR2 SVGAGI. Trimming cost V 5 bases and J 1 base; bases outside gene matches: 22. The CDR3 spans 20 residues.

This chain joins TRBV6-5 and TRBJ1-1; 7 nucleotides align to TRBD1. The sequencing sample was made of CD4+ T cells from blood, cultured in vitro. The source is a human donor who had recovered from COVID-19. The CDR3 nucleotides read TGTGCCAGCAGTCTACTCTTCCAACCGACCCAGGACAGGCGGAACACTGAAGCTTTCTTT. Protein product: CASSLLFQPTQDRRNTEAFF.